The T cell receptor (beta chain) under discussion was sequenced for a study of PD-1 blockade in mismatch repair-deficient tumors. The study, taken as a whole, reports: Tumor-resident clones, often undetectable pretreatment in blood, expanded then contracted after pembrolizumab.

Profiling relied on immunoSEQ multiplex PCR, and the TCRdb table lists in-frame clones only, not all of them. The profile shows 45,000 to 60,000 clones, around 73% of them singletons. In the case of this clone: Its antigen is still unknown.

Specimen: peripheral blood, collected 4 weeks after starting pembrolizumab. The sequence came from an adult with mismatch repair-deficient cancer.

The CDR3 bases are TGTGCCAGCAGCTTAGCGCTAACGGGGACAGGGGTCGAAAAACTGTTTTTT. It codes for CASSLALTGTGVEKLFF. The V call is TRBV7-6, the J call TRBJ1-4; 10 bases fit TRBD1. The germline CDR1 and CDR2 sequences are SGHVS and FNYEAQ. The CDR3 extends over 17 amino acids. J gave up 8 bases and V 0 bases, and 9 bases lay outside the gene matches.